The 23 T cell receptor beta chains below all came from one sample that was sequenced in a study of regulatory T cells in long-lasting Graves disease. In building TCR beta libraries, iRepertoire HTBI primers were used together with Arm-PCR of CDR3 regions. TCRdb re-derived calls from the multiplex PCR reads in MiXCR, one entry per CDR3 protein. The sample records hundreds of thousands of distinct CDR3 sequences, approximately 15% being singletons. The sample's time point: newly diagnosed GD, antithyroid drugs for less than 3 months. Generation of the TCR library employed RNA extracted from PBMCs. These data were also reused for a study on T cells in Graves' hyperthyroidism and ophthalmopathy.

Sequencing was performed on peripheral blood mononuclear cells (PBMCs), taken at new diagnosis, from a patient treated with antithyroid drugs. These receptors all come from a man aged 35 to 55 with Graves disease.

This clonotype has ten or more counts. J is TRBJ1-1 and V is TRBV5-1; D uncertain. The V end was cut by 4 bases, the J end by 0 bases, with 10 bases between. The CDR3 length is 14 residues. Germline assignment: CDR1 SGHRS and CDR2 YFSETQ. CDR3 nucleotide sequence: TGCGCCAGCAGCGTAGCCTCCCTGAACACTGAAGCTTTCTTT. This encodes CASSVASLNTEAFF.

This clonotype has ten or more counts. The rearrangement joins TRBV6-2 or TRBV6-3 to TRBJ2-3, with 12 bases aligning to TRBD1. Germline V lookup: CDR1 MNHEY, CDR2 SVGEGT. The CDR3 runs 15 residues. The J segment lost 4 bases and the V segment lost 2 bases, leaving 1 base of the junction unmatched. As DNA, the CDR3 is TGTGCCAGCAGTTACGGGACAGGGGGCGCAGATACGCAGTATTTT. It translates to CASSYGTGGADTQYF.

This clonotype occurred many times. The V gene is TRBV28, the J gene TRBJ2-3; 8 nucleotides align to TRBD1. The junction had 8 bases not matched to a gene; V was cut back by 9 bases and J by 6 bases. This CDR3 comprises 13 residues. Germline CDR1 is MDHEN and CDR2 is SYDVKM. As DNA, the CDR3 is TGTGCCAGTTTGGGACAGGCGGGGGATACGCAGTATTTT. It codes for CASLGQAGDTQYF.

This clonotype was seen a few times. The V and J genes are TRBV18 and TRBJ2-3; TRBD2 is a possible D gene (7 bases). The CDR3 loop spans 16 amino acids. Trimming removed 2 bases at V and 3 bases at J, with 15 bases between. CDR1 is KGHSH and CDR2 is LQKENI in the germline V gene. The CDR3 is CASSPRGGARTDTQYF. For the CDR3, the DNA is TGTGCCAGCTCACCAAGGGGGGGGGCAAGAACAGATACGCAGTATTTT.

This clonotype was seen many times. The chain has TRBV12-3 or TRBV12-4 and TRBJ2-2; the match to TRBD2 covers 9 bases. The CDR3 is 17 residues long. Unmatched junction bases numbered 8, after V lost 5 bases and J lost 1 base. The CDR3 loop reads CASSRTVLAGNTGELFF. The DNA for the CDR3 is TGTGCCAGCAGTCGAACCGTACTAGCGGGGAACACCGGGGAGCTGTTTTTT.

This clonotype was observed a handful of times. This CDR3 is CAWSVGAGSYTGELFF. The CDR3 DNA is TGTGCCTGGAGTGTAGGGGCAGGGTCGTACACCGGGGAGCTGTTTTTT. The chain couples TRBV30 to TRBJ2-2; D might be TRBD1 (5 bases). The ends were cut back, 0 bases at V and 3 bases at J, with 14 bases in the middle. Germline CDR1 reads GTSNPN; CDR2 reads SVGIG (reference sequence). There are 16 residues in the CDR3. The entire variable domain, with the rest obtained from reference TRBV30 and TRBJ2-2, is as follows: SQTIHQWPATLVQPVGSPLSLECTVEGTSNPNLYWYRQAAGRGLQLLFYSVGIGQISSEVPQNLSASRPQDRQFILSSKKLLLSDSGFYLCAWSVGAGSYTGELFFGEGSRLTVL.

The J gene is TRBJ1-2, the V gene TRBV19; D uncertain. Germline V gene lookup returns CDR1 LNHDA and CDR2 SQIVND (reference sequence). The length of the CDR3 is 15 residues. The V gene lost 9 bases and the J gene lost 0 bases, with 17 bases spanning the gap. CDR3 DNA: TGTGCCAGCGGAGGCTCTCCCAACTCTAACTATGGCTACACCTTC. Translation: CASGGSPNSNYGYTF.

The genes are TRBV11-2 and TRBJ1-5, with a weak D call TRBD1 (5 bases). Germline assignment: CDR1 SGHAT and CDR2 FQNNGV. Deletions cut 0 bases from V and 9 bases from J, with 9 bases between. This CDR3 has 13 residues. Here the CDR3 reads CASSLEWGRPQHF. In nucleotides, the CDR3 is TGTGCCAGCAGCTTAGAGTGGGGCCGGCCCCAGCATTTT.

In this sample, this clonotype turned up many times. The chain has TRBV12-3 or TRBV12-4 and TRBJ2-7; 12 bases are a match to TRBD2. Germline trimming cut 3 bases from V and 3 bases from J; bases unmatched to any gene: 6. The CDR3 has 16 amino acids. CDR3 region: CASSFSLAGGVYEQYF. The CDR3 DNA reads TGTGCCAGCAGTTTTTCACTAGCGGGGGGAGTCTACGAGCAGTACTTC.

This clonotype showed up many times. The chain combines TRBV20-1 with TRBJ1-1; the D gene is possibly TRBD1 (5 bases). Trimming removed 1 base at V and 4 bases at J, with 13 bases between. CDR1 is DFQATT and CDR2 is SNEGSKA in the germline V gene (reference sequence). The CDR3 loop spans 14 amino acids. The CDR3 region is CSARADSRITEAFF. In DNA, the CDR3 is TGCAGTGCTAGAGCCGACAGTCGAATCACTGAAGCTTTCTTT.

Turning to this clonotype: This may stem from a read error, because a much larger clone lies one nucleotide away. The chain has TRBV12-3 or TRBV12-4 and TRBJ1-2; D may be TRBD1 (6 bases). This CDR3 has 11 amino acids. Here the CDR3 DNA reads TGTGGCAGCAGTCTGGGGACAGGCTACACCTTC. Amino acid sequence: CGSSLGTGYTF.

The V call is TRBV7-2, the J call TRBJ2-3; D perhaps matches TRBD2 (6 bases). This CDR3 is 14 amino acids long. CDR1 and CDR2 (germline): SGHTA, FQGNSA. V dropped 5 bases and J dropped 7 bases, with 16 bases sitting between them. The CDR3 loop reads CASSPLGLTNTQYF. Written as DNA, the CDR3 is TGTGCCAGCAGCCCCTTGGGACTGACGAATACGCAGTATTTT.

This clonotype was counted a few times. V is TRBV5-1 and J is TRBJ2-3, with 12 bases fitting TRBD2. This CDR3 is 17 amino acids long. The germline CDR1 and CDR2 sequences are SGHRS and YFSETQ. J was trimmed by 1 base and V by 4 bases; bases with no gene match: 7. CDR3 sequence reads: CASSIGRLAGGTDTQYF. CDR3 nucleotides: TGCGCCAGCAGCATAGGCCGACTAGCGGGGGGCACAGATACGCAGTATTTT.

The chain couples TRBV2 to TRBJ2-5; D is unclear. The length of the CDR3 is 13 residues. Between the trimmed V and J ends, which lost 2 bases and 1 base, there was a span of 5 bases. From germline, CDR1 is SNHLY and CDR2 FYNNEI. CDR3 in DNA: TGTGCCAGCAGTGAATTTGGCCAAGAGACCCAGTACTTC. This sequence encodes CASSEFGQETQYF.

V and J are TRBV12-3 or TRBV12-4 and TRBJ1-4, with D possibly being TRBD1 (6 bases). This CDR3 region has 17 residues. The germline V and J ends were trimmed by 4 bases and 5 bases, with 20 bases remaining between them. The CDR3 DNA sequence: TGTGCCAGCAGTTCGAAGGACAGTGGTCCGCTAAATGAAAAACTGTTTTTT. Translated, it gives CASSSKDSGPLNEKLFF.

CDR3 DNA sequence: TGCGCCAGCAGCACCAATTCAGGGTCCTACGAGCAGTACTTC. Encoded protein: CASSTNSGSYEQYF. The genes are TRBV5-1 and TRBJ2-7; TRBD1 is a possible D gene (5 bases). From germline, CDR1 is SGHRS and CDR2 YFSETQ. CDR3 length: 14 residues. The V end was cut by 4 bases, the J end by 1 base, with 12 bases between.

This clonotype has more than one count but fewer than ten. One base away lies a much larger clone, so this may be a sequencing read error. This chain links TRBV18 with TRBJ2-3; TRBD1 or TRBD2 may be the D gene (5 bases each). Germline V gene lookup returns CDR1 KGHSH and CDR2 LQKENI. The CDR3 extends over 15 amino acids. As DNA, the CDR3 is TGTGCCAGCTCACCACGGGACCGTTTAACAGATACGCAGTGTTTT. Translated, it gives CASSPRDRLTDTQCF.

At least ten counts were recorded for this clonotype. The chain uses TRBV20-1 and TRBJ2-1, with TRBD1 matching over 7 bases. The CDR3 runs to 14 residues. Unmatched junction bases numbered 3, after V lost 4 bases and J lost 0 bases. The germline V gene encodes CDR1 DFQATT and CDR2 SNEGSKA (reference sequence). This chain's CDR3 is CSATPGGSYNEQFF. As DNA, the CDR3 is TGCAGTGCTACCCCAGGGGGCTCCTACAATGAGCAGTTCTTC.

This clonotype has only a few counts. The chain recombines TRBV15 with TRBJ2-4; TRBD2 matches at 16 bases. The germline V gene has CDR1 LNHNV and CDR2 YYDKDF (reference sequence). V was pared by 8 bases and J by 8 bases, with 3 bases of the junction left unmatched. The CDR3 length is 14 residues. This CDR3 reads CATGTSGGADIQYF. CDR3 bases: TGTGCCACCGGGACTAGCGGGGGGGCGGACATTCAGTACTTC.

There are many counts of this clonotype. For the CDR3, the DNA is TGCAGCGTTCGAGGGAGGCAGGGGGCTTCTTACAATGAGCAGTTCTTC. Translating gives CSVRGRQGASYNEQFF. The gene calls are TRBV29-1 and TRBJ2-1; 8 positions agree with TRBD1. Unmatched junction bases numbered 13, after V lost 5 bases and J lost 4 bases. This CDR3 spans 16 amino acids. CDR1 SQVTM and CDR2 ANQGSEA come from the germline V gene.

This clonotype came up many times. The V and J genes are TRBV24-1 and TRBJ2-1; 9 bases are shared with TRBD2. The CDR3 covers 16 residues. The V segment lost 3 bases and the J segment 1 base; nucleotides outside the gene matches: 3. The germline V gene has CDR1 KGHDR and CDR2 SFDVKD. This CDR3 is CATSDNSGGSYNEQFF. The CDR3 coding sequence is TGTGCCACCAGTGATAATAGCGGGGGTTCCTACAATGAGCAGTTCTTC.

The chain is built from TRBV30 and TRBJ1-2, with a weak D call TRBD1 (5 bases). From germline, CDR1 is GTSNPN and CDR2 SVGIG (reference sequence). The V end lost 5 bases, the J end lost 4 bases, and 14 bases lay between the germline ends. The CDR3 totals 13 residues. CDR3 DNA sequence: TGTGCCTGGTCGGTTGGGGGATCCTATGGCTACACCTTC. It yields the protein CAWSVGGSYGYTF.

This clonotype has at least ten counts. V is TRBV20-1 and J is TRBJ2-7, with a tentative D call TRBD1 (6 bases). Germline V lookup: CDR1 DFQATT, CDR2 SNEGSKA (reference sequence). V gave up 3 bases and J gave up 6 bases, with 15 bases separating them. This CDR3 is built from 13 residues. Written as DNA, the CDR3 is TGCAGTGCTAGTAAGCAGGGGACGGGCGAGCAGTACTTC. Protein: CSASKQGTGEQYF.